This TCR beta chain was captured by sequencing in a study of T cells in Graves' hyperthyroidism and ophthalmopathy. The germline CDR1 and CDR2 sequences are DFQATT and SNEGSKA (reference sequence). V was cut by 0 bases and J by 1 base, with 7 bases left in between. This CDR3 spans 14 amino acids. This clonotype was picked up a small number of times. Its matching antigen is unknown. The investigators amplified TCR beta CDR3 regions from RNA transcripts. The TCR CDR3 first-round RT-PCR relied on the HTBI primer set. MiXCR was run by TCRdb on the multiplex PCR reads, yielding one entry per CDR3 protein. Among hundreds of thousands of distinct CDR3 sequences listed, around 39% were seen once. Points from the study as a whole: By a 13 V-J model, ophthalmopathy was set apart from stable hyperthyroidism.

The chain employs TRBV20-1 and TRBJ1-5; D uncertain. The origin of this receptor is a man between 18 and 35 years old with Graves' hyperthyroidism. The sequenced material came from blood. For the CDR3, the DNA is TGCAGTGCTAGAGATTTTGGGAGCAATCAGCCCCAGCATTTT. Amino acid sequence: CSARDFGSNQPQHF.